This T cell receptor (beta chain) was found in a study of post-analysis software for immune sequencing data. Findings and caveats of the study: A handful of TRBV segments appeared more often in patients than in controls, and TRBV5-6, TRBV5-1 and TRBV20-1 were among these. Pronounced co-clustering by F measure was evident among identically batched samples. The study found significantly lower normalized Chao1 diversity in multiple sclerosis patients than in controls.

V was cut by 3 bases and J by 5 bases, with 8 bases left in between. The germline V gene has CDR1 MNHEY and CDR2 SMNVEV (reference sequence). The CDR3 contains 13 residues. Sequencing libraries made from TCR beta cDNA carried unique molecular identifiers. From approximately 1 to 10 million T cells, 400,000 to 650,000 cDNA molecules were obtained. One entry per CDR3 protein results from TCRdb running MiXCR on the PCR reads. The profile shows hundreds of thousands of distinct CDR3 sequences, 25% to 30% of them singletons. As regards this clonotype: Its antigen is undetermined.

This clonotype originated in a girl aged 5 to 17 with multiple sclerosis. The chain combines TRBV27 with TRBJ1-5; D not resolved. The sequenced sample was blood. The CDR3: CASSLSRHQPQHF. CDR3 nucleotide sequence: TGTGCCAGCAGTTTGTCCAGACATCAGCCCCAGCATTTT.